A single TCR beta chain is shown here with its context. Its target is not known. These data are taken from a study of T cell repertoires in cytomegalovirus infection. Background on the study: The authors relied on CMV epitopes, both recently identified HLA-C-restricted and well-studied HLA-B-restricted. Public TCR beta signature analysis indicated the presence of both CMV infection and matching HLA type. Study observations and caveats: HLA-C-restricted CMV-specific TCR beta clonotypes were dominant in the ex vivo response. Accumulated public TCR beta family frequency recognized individuals carrying CMV together with the relevant HLA.

TCRdb passed the reads through MiXCR, listing each CDR3 protein once. The data contain fewer than 950,000 distinct CDR3 sequences, approximately 29% of them singletons. Unmatched junction bases numbered 9, after V lost 8 bases and J lost 1 base. Germline V CDR1 and CDR2: SGHAT, FQDESV (reference sequence). The CDR3 extends over 15 amino acids. This chain links TRBV11-1 with TRBJ2-3, with 7 nucleotides matching TRBD2. The receptor comes from a human donor in good health (CMV status not recorded). Some clones in this sample may be carry-over from other donors' samples. The sample in question was cultured CD8+ T cells from PBMCs, obtained from culture after CMV antigen stimulation. Here the CDR3 reads CASGLYRGGTDTQYF. The CDR3 region has the DNA TGTGCCAGCGGTCTCTATCGGGGGGGCACAGATACGCAGTATTTT. The full variable domain, with the rest looked up from reference TRBV11-1 and TRBJ2-3, is EAEVAQSPRYKITEKSQAVAFWCDPISGHATLYWYRQILGQGPELLVQFQDESVVDDSQLPKDRFSAERLKGVDSTLKIQPAELGDSAMYLCASGLYRGGTDTQYFGPGTRLTVL.